This TCR beta chain was identified in a study of blood T cell repertoires in COVID-19. In the original workflow: Reference gene primer amplification gave estimated nucleated cell counts. TCRdb's copy holds only in-frame clones and misses some; the assay was immunoSEQ multiplex PCR. From that table come the V and J calls and clone size; the DNA was used to work out D and trimming. The data hold roughly 350,000 clones, with more than 75% observed a single time. The CDR3 covers 15 residues. Germline V lookup: CDR1 SGHAT, CDR2 FQNNGV. With 3 bases clipped from V and 3 bases from J, the junction kept 4 bases outside the gene matches.

Sequenced: peripheral blood. V gene TRBV11-2 combines with J gene TRBJ2-3, with 9 bases fitting TRBD2. The receptor was derived from a woman aged 25 to 39 with COVID-19, enrolled during active disease. The CDR3: CASSFSGRSTDTQYF. The CDR3 nucleotides read TGTGCCAGCAGCTTTAGCGGGAGAAGTACAGATACGCAGTATTTT. The variable domain in full, completed from reference TRBV11-2 and TRBJ2-3, reads EAGVAQSPRYKIIEKRQSVAFWCNPISGHATLYWYQQILGQGPKLLIQFQNNGVVDDSQLPKDRFSAERLKGVDSTLKIQPAKLEDSAVYLCASSFSGRSTDTQYFGPGTRLTVL.